The 3 T cell receptor beta chains given below trace back to one sample, sequenced in a study of identical twins. From the 5' RACE reads, TCRdb called clonotypes with MiXCR, one entry per CDR3 protein. The sample carries roughly 1,500,000 distinct CDR3 sequences, under 35% recorded once. Sequenced sample: cord blood. The receptors derive from a newborn girl in good health.

The chain has TRBV12-3 or TRBV12-4 and TRBJ1-4; TRBD1 might be the D (5 bases). Trimming cost V 6 bases and J 0 bases, with 14 bases left between them. The CDR3 runs to 16 residues. CDR3 in DNA: TGTGCCAGCAGCCCCGGGACGGTCTCAACTAATGAAAAACTGTTTTTT. Translation gives CASSPGTVSTNEKLFF.

The V call is TRBV20-1, the J call TRBJ1-5; 10 bases are a match to TRBD1. Germline CDR1 and CDR2: DFQATT and SNEGSKA (reference sequence). The ends lost 6 bases at V and 4 bases at J; junction bases unmatched: 15. The CDR3 extends over 17 amino acids. For the CDR3, the DNA is TGCAGTGCCCTAGAGATAGACAGGGGGCCGAGGAATCAGCCCCAGCATTTT. Amino acid sequence: CSALEIDRGPRNQPQHF.

The chain recombines TRBV12-3 or TRBV12-4 with TRBJ1-3; 7 nucleotides align to TRBD1. The length of the CDR3 is 15 residues. The trim removed 3 bases at V and 0 bases at J, leaving 2 bases unmatched. The CDR3 DNA reads as TGTGCCAGCAGTTTCGGGGACAGCTCTGGAAACACCATATATTTT. Its translation: CASSFGDSSGNTIYF.